This TCR beta chain was captured by sequencing in a study of control samples from healthy donors and cancer patients (dated by TCRdb to about 2020). CDR1 and CDR2 are read off the germline V gene as SGHRS and YFSETQ. V is shortened by 0 bases, J by 4 bases, and the region joining them spans 7 bases. The CDR3 runs 13 residues from the cysteine to the phenylalanine. The read is trimmed to its CDR3 DNA, 39 bases read in frame from base 1. Library preparation was by the immunoSEQ multiplex PCR assay. TCRdb took this table from immuneACCESS and kept in-frame rearrangements with V and J called. Such tables lack part of the clones; where checked against another copy, unresolved V genes explain under half of the gap, and the rest is unexplained. The sample table holds some 120,000 clones, of which 93% were seen once. Of the sample, roughly 2.6% is held by the ten largest clones. In regard to this clone: Its antigen is not yet known. No much larger clone is present one base from it, and per-base qualities are unavailable. This same CDR3 is encoded by further DNA sequences in the sample.

This TCR was recovered from a man aged 25 to 40 in good health. Sequencing used blood. The chain is made from TRBV5-1 and TRBJ1-1; no D gene is confidently identified. The CDR3: CASSLDGGTEAFF. The DNA sequence reads TGCGCCAGCAGCTTGGATGGTGGCACTGAAGCTTTCTTT.